The TCR beta chain described here comes from a study of T cells in Graves' hyperthyroidism and ophthalmopathy. Findings and limits, study-wide: Peripheral blood also featured most of the thyroid clonotypes expanded above 0.001.

TCR beta CDR3 sequences were amplified from RNA transcripts. The HTBI primer set drove a first-round RT-PCR of the TCR CDR3. TCRdb re-derived calls from the multiplex PCR reads in MiXCR, one entry per CDR3 protein. The sample holds a few hundred thousand distinct CDR3 sequences, 15% to 19% seen once. Looked up from germline, CDR1 is LNHNV and CDR2 is YYDKDF (reference sequence). V lost 5 bases, J lost 7 bases, and 15 bases lay in between. CDR3 size: 15 residues. As regards this clonotype: Its specificity is not known. A much larger clone sits a single nucleotide away, making a read error possible.

Patients having uncontrolled infection, another autoimmune disease, pregnancy or lactation were not included. The J gene is TRBJ1-6, the V gene TRBV15, with unresolved D. The clonotype was recovered from a woman between 18 and 29 years old with Graves' hyperthyroidism that later progressed to Graves' ophthalmopathy. The sample was blood. The CDR3 sequence is CATSGAQLTNSPLHF. The CDR3 DNA is TGTGCCACCAGCGGAGCGCAGTTGACAAATTCACCCCTCCACTTT.